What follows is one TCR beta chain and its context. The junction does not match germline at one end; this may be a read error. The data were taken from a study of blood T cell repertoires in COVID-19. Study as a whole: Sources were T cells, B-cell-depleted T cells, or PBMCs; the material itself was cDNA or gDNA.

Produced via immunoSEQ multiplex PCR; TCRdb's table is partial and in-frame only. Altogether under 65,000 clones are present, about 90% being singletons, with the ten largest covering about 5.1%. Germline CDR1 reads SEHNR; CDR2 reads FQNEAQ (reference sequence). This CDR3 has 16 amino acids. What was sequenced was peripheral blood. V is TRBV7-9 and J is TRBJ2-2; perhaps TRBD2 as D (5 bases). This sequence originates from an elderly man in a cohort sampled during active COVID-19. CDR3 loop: CASSPRPHSEHRGAVF. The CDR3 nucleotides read TGTGCCAGCAGCCCCCGCCCCCATAGCGAACACCGGGGAGCTGTTTTT.